This TCR beta chain was found in a study of blood T cell repertoires in COVID-19. Study-wide background: The samples span acute and convalescent COVID-19 from the United States, Italy and Spain. T cells, B-cell-depleted T cells, or PBMCs provided the cDNA or gDNA that served as material.

CDR3 length: 13 amino acids. Germline lookup yields CDR1 MDHEN and CDR2 SYDVKM. Deletions cut 8 bases from V and 2 bases from J, with 13 bases between. In Seattle, patients joined the study during active infection and were tracked longitudinally. Under the authors' procedure: Estimated nucleated cell counts came from reference gene primer amplification. TCRdb's copy holds only in-frame clones and misses some; the assay was immunoSEQ multiplex PCR. V and J calls plus clone size are reproduced from that table; the DNA served to infer D and trimming. The repertoire consists of about 440,000 clones, with roughly 88% occurring once and the leading ten covering over 10%.

The chain employs TRBV28 and TRBJ2-7, with a possible D match to TRBD1 (6 bases). This clonotype was obtained from a woman between 45 and 65 years old with COVID-19, enrolled during active disease. Sample: peripheral blood. The CDR3 DNA sequence: TGTGCCAGCGCCTACAGGGTCCCCTACGAGCAGTACTTC. Encoded protein: CASAYRVPYEQYF.